The sample holds many counts of the clone carrying this T cell receptor beta chain. The antigen is undetermined. Time point in this sample: technical triplicate 1. PBMCs stored at -80 C, 2 million in total, were the source of the unsorted libraries. MiXCR, run by TCRdb on the 5' RACE reads, gives a single entry per CDR3 protein. The sample gives fewer than 45,000 distinct CDR3 sequences, 11% of which show up once; around 3.9% is in the top ten. This record belongs to a study of neurological immune-mediated disorders. V was pared by 0 bases and J by 0 bases, with 21 bases between. This CDR3 spans 19 amino acids. Germline V gene sequence: CDR1 SQVTM, CDR2 ANQGSEA. Whole-study results and caveats: HTLV-1-associated myelopathy ranked highest for TCR clonal expansion and multiple sclerosis lowest, beneath healthy controls.

The chain is built from TRBV29-1 and TRBJ1-3, with D maybe TRBD1 (5 bases). Sequencing input: PBMCs. This receptor was obtained from a man aged 55 to 70 with HTLV-1-associated myelopathy (HAM/TSP). The CDR3 nucleotides are TGCAGCGTTGAAGATCTCAGGGTAGTGGGGACTACCTCTGGAAACACCATATATTTT. Protein product: CSVEDLRVVGTTSGNTIYF.